Listed below are T cell receptor beta chains from one sample, sequenced in a study of cytotoxic CD8 clonotypes in ibrutinib-treated CLL. Libraries were prepared by immunoSEQ multiplex PCR; TCRdb keeps only in-frame clonotypes and omits some of them. The sample includes some 200,000 clones, approximately 72% seen only once; the top ten take 13%. The sequences come from PBMCs, collected after 24 months of ibrutinib treatment. These receptors were obtained from a human donor with chronic lymphocytic leukemia. Each CDR3 is given with its conserved first and last residue. The D gene is left open where the match is weak. Clone size is stated in some rows and not others, as once, few, many or a class when expanded.

size: NA
V: TRBV28
J: TRBJ2-2
D: TRBD2
DNA: TGTGCCAGCAGTTCGAGCGGGAGCACCGGGGAGCTGTTTTTT
CDR3: CASSSSGSTGELFF

size: NA
V: TRBV28
J: TRBJ2-1
D: NA
DNA: TGTGCCACCAAACGGGATCTCACCTACAATGAGCAGTTCTTC
CDR3: CATKRDLTYNEQFF

size: NA
V: TRBV7-9
J: TRBJ2-7
D: NA
DNA: TGTGCCAGCAGCAGGGTGGCAGGGGAGGACGAGCAGTACTTC
CDR3: CASSRVAGEDEQYF

size: NA
V: TRBV2
J: TRBJ2-1
D: NA
DNA: TGTGCCAGCAGTGTGGAAGTTATTGATGAGCAGTTCTTC
CDR3: CASSVEVIDEQFF

size: NA
V: TRBV19
J: TRBJ1-5
D: NA
DNA: TGTGCCAGTAGTATTAGTTCAGGGTCTCGGAGCAATCAGCCCCAGCATTTT
CDR3: CASSISSGSRSNQPQHF

size: NA
V: TRBV7-2
J: TRBJ2-3
D: TRBD2
DNA: TGTGCCAGCAGTCGAGGAGTAGCGGGAGGAACAGATACGCAGTATTTT
CDR3: CASSRGVAGGTDTQYF

size: once
V: TRBV15
J: TRBJ2-5
D: NA
DNA: TGTGCCACCAGCAGAGATCATGGGGACCAGTACTTC
CDR3: CATSRDHGDQYF

size: NA
V: TRBV15
J: TRBJ2-6
D: NA
DNA: TGTGCCACCAGCAGAGTGTTAGGGGCGTCTGGGGCCAACGTCCTGACTTTC
CDR3: CATSRVLGASGANVLTF

size: NA
V: TRBV5-1
J: TRBJ2-7
D: TRBD1
DNA: TGCGCCAGCAGCCCGCGACAGGGGGCTTACGAGCAGTACTTC
CDR3: CASSPRQGAYEQYF

size: NA
V: TRBV15
J: TRBJ2-5
D: TRBD2
DNA: TGTGCCACCAGCGCCCCCACCGGGACTAGCGGGCTACAAGAGACCCAGTACTTC
CDR3: CATSAPTGTSGLQETQYF

size: once
V: TRBV28
J: TRBJ2-5
D: TRBD2
DNA: TGTGCCTGCGGGGGATTGAGTGGAGGCAAGACCCAGTACTTC
CDR3: CACGGLSGGKTQYF

size: NA
V: TRBV7-2
J: TRBJ2-4
D: TRBD1
DNA: TGTGCCAGCAGCTCTAAACCGGGACAGGGTCTACTAGCCAAAAACATTCAGTACTTC
CDR3: CASSSKPGQGLLAKNIQYF

size: NA
V: TRBV19
J: TRBJ2-1
D: NA
DNA: TGTGCCAGTAGTCCTCCGAGGGGCTACTACAATGAGCAGTTCTTC
CDR3: CASSPPRGYYNEQFF

size: NA
V: TRBV25-1
J: TRBJ1-2
D: TRBD1
DNA: TGTGCCAGCAGTACCCAGGGGGCAGTGTGGAGGGGCTACACCTTC
CDR3: CASSTQGAVWRGYTF

size: NA
V: TRBV28
J: TRBJ2-7
D: NA
DNA: TGTGCCAGCGGATTACGCGGGACAGCGCTAAACTACGAGCAGTACTTC
CDR3: CASGLRGTALNYEQYF

size: few
V: TRBV11-2
J: TRBJ2-7
D: TRBD2
DNA: TGTGCCAGCAGCTTAGGACTAGCGGGAGCAGACGAGCAGTACTTC
CDR3: CASSLGLAGADEQYF

size: NA
V: TRBV5-4
J: TRBJ2-7
D: TRBD1
DNA: TGTGCCAGCCGCCGAGGGGGCAGTACCTACGAGCAGTACTTC
CDR3: CASRRGGSTYEQYF

size: NA
V: TRBV28
J: TRBJ2-2
D: TRBD1
DNA: TGTGCCAGCAGTTCCAGAAACAGGGGGCGACTCGGGGAGCTGTTTTTT
CDR3: CASSSRNRGRLGELFF

size: NA
V: TRBV4-1
J: TRBJ1-1
D: NA
DNA: TGCGCCAGCAGCCAAGTTGAGCCAAACACTGAAGCTTTCTTT
CDR3: CASSQVEPNTEAFF

size: NA
V: TRBV30
J: TRBJ2-1
D: NA
DNA: TGTGCCTGGATGAGGGTATCCTATGAGCAGTTCTTC
CDR3: CAWMRVSYEQFF

size: NA
V: TRBV28
J: TRBJ2-1
D: TRBD2
DNA: TGTGCCAGCAGTTTCCTAGCGGGAGATCGATACAATGAGCAGTTCTTC
CDR3: CASSFLAGDRYNEQFF

size: few
V: TRBV18
J: TRBJ1-3
D: TRBD1
DNA: TGTGCCAGCTCACCAAGGGCCGGGGGACAGCCTGGAAACACCATATATTTT
CDR3: CASSPRAGGQPGNTIYF

size: few
V: TRBV5-5
J: TRBJ2-2
D: NA
DNA: TGTGCCAGCAGCCCTCTATCTTCAGACACCGGGGAGCTGTTTTTT
CDR3: CASSPLSSDTGELFF

size: NA
V: TRBV19
J: TRBJ2-7
D: NA
DNA: TGTGCCAGTAGTTGGGGACCCCTTGGACTCGGCGAGCAGTACTTC
CDR3: CASSWGPLGLGEQYF

size: NA
V: TRBV9
J: TRBJ1-1
D: NA
DNA: TGTGCCAGCAGCGTAGTGGGGGGTGGAAATTCCGCTGAAGCTTTCTTT
CDR3: CASSVVGGGNSAEAFF

size: NA
V: TRBV20-1
J: TRBJ2-7
D: NA
DNA: TGCAGTGCTATTATCAGGGGGAGGTCTTACTTC
CDR3: CSAIIRGRSYF

size: NA
V: TRBV6-5
J: TRBJ2-7
D: TRBD2
DNA: TGTGCCAGCAGAGGACTAGCGAGGAGCTCCTACGAGCAGTACTTC
CDR3: CASRGLARSSYEQYF

size: NA
V: TRBV7-8
J: TRBJ2-5
D: NA
DNA: TGTGCCAGCAGCTTAGTAGCCAGGGATATCCAAGAGACCCAGTACTTC
CDR3: CASSLVARDIQETQYF

size: NA
V: TRBV30
J: TRBJ1-2
D: NA
DNA: TGTGCCTGGAGTCTCCAATCGCCCGCCCGTGGCTACACCTTC
CDR3: CAWSLQSPARGYTF

size: NA
V: TRBV7-8
J: TRBJ1-3
D: NA
DNA: TGTGCCAGCAGCTTAGAGGGACGGAGCTCTGGAAACACCATATATTTT
CDR3: CASSLEGRSSGNTIYF

size: NA
V: TRBV7-6
J: TRBJ2-7
D: NA
DNA: TGTGCCAGCAGCTTATTCGGTCCCTTGACGGCAACAGGAGTCTACGAGCAGTACTTC
CDR3: CASSLFGPLTATGVYEQYF

size: NA
V: TRBV7-8
J: TRBJ2-7
D: NA
DNA: TGTGCCAGCAGCTTAACGCAGGCCGAGCCTTACGAGCAGTACTTC
CDR3: CASSLTQAEPYEQYF

size: NA
V: TRBV27
J: TRBJ2-2
D: NA
DNA: TGTGCCAGCAGCGACAGAAACACCGGGGAGCTGTTTTTT
CDR3: CASSDRNTGELFF

size: few
V: TRBV11-2
J: TRBJ2-3
D: NA
DNA: TGTGCCAGCAGCTTCCAGGGAAACACAGATACGCAGTATTTT
CDR3: CASSFQGNTDTQYF

size: NA
V: TRBV4-2
J: TRBJ2-7
D: TRBD2
DNA: TGTGCCAGCAGCCAAGAAAGCAGACTAGCGTGGGAGCAGTACTTC
CDR3: CASSQESRLAWEQYF

size: NA
V: TRBV5-6
J: TRBJ2-5
D: TRBD2
DNA: TGTGCCAGCAGCCTTAGCGGGAGGGAAGAGACCCAGTACTTC
CDR3: CASSLSGREETQYF

size: NA
V: TRBV2
J: TRBJ2-5
D: TRBD2
DNA: TGTGCCAGCAGTACACCTAGCGGAGCCCAAGAGACCCAGTACTTC
CDR3: CASSTPSGAQETQYF

size: once
V: TRBV6-1
J: TRBJ2-3
D: NA
DNA: TGTGCCAGCAGTGAAAGACCTGCCCCCGATACGCAGTATTTT
CDR3: CASSERPAPDTQYF

size: NA
V: TRBV5-1
J: TRBJ2-7
D: NA
DNA: TGCGCCAGCAGCTTGCCGTCAAGCTCCTACGAGCAGTACTTC
CDR3: CASSLPSSSYEQYF

size: NA
V: TRBV6-5
J: TRBJ2-3
D: NA
DNA: TGTGCCAGCCGGGGGGCGAGAACAGATACGCAGTATTTT
CDR3: CASRGARTDTQYF

size: NA
V: TRBV19
J: TRBJ2-7
D: NA
DNA: TGTGCCAGTAGTATGGGGGATCTCTCCTACGAGCAGTACTTC
CDR3: CASSMGDLSYEQYF

size: NA
V: TRBV5-4
J: TRBJ2-3
D: TRBD1
DNA: TGTGCCAGCAGGGACGTGGGACAGCGCCCAGATACGCAGTATTTT
CDR3: CASRDVGQRPDTQYF

size: NA
V: TRBV6-6
J: TRBJ2-1
D: NA
DNA: TGTGCCAGCAGTTACCAGAGCAATGAGCAGTTCTTC
CDR3: CASSYQSNEQFF

size: once
V: TRBV4-3
J: TRBJ2-3
D: NA
DNA: TGCGCCAGCAGCCAATCGGGCTTCAGCACAGATACGCAGTATTTT
CDR3: CASSQSGFSTDTQYF

size: NA
V: TRBV7-9
J: TRBJ1-4
D: TRBD1
DNA: TGTGCCAGCAGCTGGGACAGGTCGGACGAAAAACTGTTTTTT
CDR3: CASSWDRSDEKLFF

size: NA
V: TRBV6-5
J: TRBJ2-2
D: NA
DNA: TGTGCCAGCAGCCCCACCGGCGGGGAGCTGTTTTTT
CDR3: CASSPTGGELFF

size: once
V: TRBV7-3
J: TRBJ2-5
D: NA
DNA: TGTGCCAGCAGCAATGGCCTGGAGAGCGAGACCCAGTACTTC
CDR3: CASSNGLESETQYF

size: NA
V: TRBV9
J: TRBJ2-7
D: NA
DNA: TGTGCCAGCAGCGTAGATGATGGTGCGGGATCGTACGAGCAGTACTTC
CDR3: CASSVDDGAGSYEQYF

size: once
V: TRBV6-1
J: TRBJ2-7
D: NA
DNA: TGTGCCAGCAGCCGGAACGAGCAGTACTTC
CDR3: CASSRNEQYF

size: once
V: TRBV29-1
J: TRBJ2-1
D: NA
DNA: TGCAGCGGCCGACTAGTCGGAGAGCAGTTCTTC
CDR3: CSGRLVGEQFF

size: NA
V: TRBV30
J: TRBJ1-5
D: NA
DNA: TGTGCCTGGAGTGTACGGGCGGTAGGGATTAGCAATCAGCCCCAGCATTTT
CDR3: CAWSVRAVGISNQPQHF

size: NA
V: TRBV6-6
J: TRBJ2-1
D: NA
DNA: TGTGCCAGCAGTTACGGCCGGGATGAGCAGTTCTTC
CDR3: CASSYGRDEQFF

size: NA
V: TRBV4-1
J: TRBJ2-1
D: NA
DNA: TGCGCCAGCAGCCCCCTCCTCGGGCCCTACAATGAGCAGTTCTTC
CDR3: CASSPLLGPYNEQFF